In its sample, the clone carrying this T cell receptor (beta chain) was seen many times. The antigen remains undetermined. Uncontrolled infection, other autoimmune disease, pregnancy or lactation disqualified patients from enrolment. The data stem from a study of T cells in Graves' hyperthyroidism and ophthalmopathy. Points from the study as a whole: Researchers found most expanded thyroid clonotypes above 0.001 in blood as well. Before onset, by a median of around six months, the model predicted ophthalmopathy.

Template material for amplifying TCR beta CDR3 regions consisted of RNA transcripts. The HTBI primer set was used in a first-round RT-PCR of the TCR CDR3. Via MiXCR, TCRdb re-called the multiplex PCR reads, giving one row per CDR3 protein. The sample records 300,000 to 450,000 distinct CDR3 sequences, more than 11% being singletons. CDR1 and CDR2 (germline): DFQATT, SNEGSKA (reference sequence). V was shortened by 5 bases and J by 0 bases, with 13 bases between the two germline ends. This CDR3 has 14 amino acids. This chain joins TRBV20-1 and TRBJ1-2; D is perhaps TRBD1 (5 bases). The sequence was obtained from a woman aged 55-70 years with Graves' hyperthyroidism. Sequencing was performed on blood. CDR3 protein: CSAGGQGPNYGYTF. The CDR3 DNA sequence: TGCAGTGCTGGAGGGCAGGGACCTAACTATGGCTACACCTTC.